What follows are 16 T cell receptor beta chains derived from one specimen sequenced in a study of CD8 T cells in ankylosing spondylitis. Notes on the study in general: Among TCR beta sequences, a motif of fewer than 10 highly homologous variants appeared characteristic of ankylosing spondylitis blood.

MiXCR, run by TCRdb on the 5' RACE reads, gives a single entry per CDR3 protein. The sample includes hundreds of thousands of distinct CDR3 sequences, about 12% seen only once; the top ten take approximately 0.5%. These receptors are not linked to any known antigen. Sequenced input: blood, either unsorted or a sorted T cell fraction (not recorded which). The origin of the receptors is a male donor with ankylosing spondylitis.

This clonotype was counted only a few times. The rearrangement joins TRBV29-1 to TRBJ2-6; TRBD1 matches 7 bases. V was clipped by 7 bases and J by 7 bases; unmatched bases: 7. Germline V CDR1 and CDR2: SQVTM, ANQGSEA. The CDR3 has 13 amino acids. The CDR3 DNA sequence: TGCAGCGCTTCGACAGGGTTCGCCAACGTCCTGACTTTC. The encoded protein is CSASTGFANVLTF.

J is TRBJ1-2 and V is TRBV10-3; a weak D match, TRBD1 (5 bases). The CDR3 totals 19 residues. V was pared by 2 bases and J by 0 bases, with 22 bases between. Germline CDR1 and CDR2: ENHRY and SYGVKD. CDR3 region: CAISEPRGDSDTPNYGYTF. In DNA form, the CDR3 reads TGTGCCATCAGTGAGCCAAGGGGTGACAGCGATACTCCTAACTATGGCTACACCTTC.

This rearrangement joins TRBV27 to TRBJ2-1, with 12 bases matching TRBD1. Germline CDR1 is MNHEY and CDR2 is SMNVEV (reference sequence). The CDR3 runs 12 residues. V lost 4 bases to trimming and J lost 15 bases; unmatched junction nucleotides: 4. The CDR3 sequence is CASSSGQGARFF. The CDR3 nucleotides read TGTGCCAGCAGTTCGGGACAGGGGGCTCGGTTCTTC.

This clonotype was seen ten or more times. The chain joins TRBV12-3 or TRBV12-4 to TRBJ1-2; a possible D gene is TRBD1 (5 bases). The CDR3 spans 13 residues. V lost 6 bases to trimming and J lost 4 bases, with 12 bases between them. The CDR3 spells CASRDPGVYGYTF. The CDR3 DNA is TGTGCCAGCAGAGATCCGGGGGTCTATGGCTACACCTTC.

This clonotype was observed a handful of times. The rearrangement uses TRBV5-5 and TRBJ2-1, with D possibly TRBD2 on 5 matching bases. Trimming took off 4 bases at V and 4 bases at J, with 18 bases between the two ends. The CDR3 runs 16 residues. The germline V gene encodes CDR1 SGHKS and CDR2 YYEKEE (reference sequence). In DNA, the CDR3 is TGTGCCAGCAGCAGCCAACGCGCGACGGGATACAATGAGCAGTTCTTC. Encoded protein: CASSSQRATGYNEQFF.

This clonotype appeared a single time. Germline is not matched at one junction end, which may reflect a read error. The chain combines TRBV5-1 with TRBJ2-5; 12 bases fit TRBD2. The CDR3 consists of 21 residues. Germline V gene data show CDR1 as SGHRS and CDR2 as YFSETQ. For the CDR3, the DNA is TGCGCCAGGAGCTCGAGGCCCCTTGACAGAAGGACTAGCGGGGCCCGGGAGACCCAGTACTTC. It is translated as CARSSRPLDRRTSGARETQYF.

This clonotype was found many times. This chain joins TRBV4-2 and TRBJ2-7; no definite D call. Trimming cost V 1 base and J 1 base, with 17 bases left between them. The CDR3 totals 17 residues. Per the germline V gene, CDR1 is LGHNA and CDR2 is YNFKEQ. The CDR3: CASSQGLFWQESYEQYF. The CDR3 nucleotides read TGTGCCAGCAGCCAAGGTCTTTTCTGGCAGGAGTCCTACGAGCAGTACTTC.

Many counts were recorded for this clonotype. The chain recombines TRBV12-3 or TRBV12-4 with TRBJ1-5; 9 positions agree with TRBD1. With 6 bases clipped from V and 4 bases from J, the junction kept 7 bases outside the gene matches. The CDR3 sequence is 15 residues long. The CDR3 reads CASSLRDRENQPQHF. Here the CDR3 DNA reads TGTGCCAGCAGCCTCCGGGACAGGGAGAATCAGCCCCAGCATTTT.

This chain uses TRBV29-1 with TRBJ1-1; perhaps TRBD1 as D (5 bases). Germline V gene lookup returns CDR1 SQVTM and CDR2 ANQGSEA. Trimming took off 3 bases at V and 1 base at J, with 6 bases between the two ends. This CDR3 region has 12 residues. CDR3 DNA: TGCAGCGTTGACCAGGGGAACACTGAAGCTTTCTTT. Encoded protein: CSVDQGNTEAFF.

This clonotype appeared many times. This chain uses TRBV28 with TRBJ2-1; D not resolved. The CDR3 length is 15 residues. Germline V gene lookup returns CDR1 MDHEN and CDR2 SYDVKM. V was trimmed by 7 bases and J by 2 bases, leaving 15 bases between them. The CDR3 spells CASTTRRVTYNEQFF. CDR3 in DNA: TGTGCCAGCACCACACGTCGGGTAACCTACAATGAGCAGTTCTTC.

This clonotype was counted a few times. The J gene is TRBJ2-7, the V gene TRBV12-3 or TRBV12-4; the D call may be TRBD1 or TRBD2 (5 bases each). The germline V and J ends were trimmed by 5 bases and 9 bases, with 11 bases remaining between them. The CDR3 contains 11 residues. In DNA form, the CDR3 reads TGTGCCAGCAGTAACTCTGGGGGGCAGTACTTC. It specifies CASSNSGGQYF.

This clonotype was counted only a few times. V usage is TRBV6-5 and J usage is TRBJ2-7; D is ambiguous. The germline CDR1 and CDR2 sequences are MNHEY and SVGAGI. The ends were cut back, 2 bases at V and 3 bases at J, with 14 bases in the middle. The CDR3 is 15 amino acids. CDR3 nucleotides: TGTGCCAGCAGTTACGGCGGCGGAGAAATCTACGAGCAGTACTTC. This translates into CASSYGGGEIYEQYF.

The table lists this clonotype with many counts. The V and J genes are TRBV5-1 and TRBJ2-3; tentatively, D is TRBD1 (5 bases). V was pared by 1 base and J by 2 bases, with 20 bases between. Germline V lookup: CDR1 SGHRS, CDR2 YFSETQ. The CDR3 totals 18 residues. The CDR3 sequence is CASSLNPVGQAITDTQYF. The DNA of the CDR3 is TGCGCCAGCAGCTTGAATCCGGTGGGGCAGGCTATCACAGATACGCAGTATTTT.

This clonotype was detected only a few times. The V gene is TRBV24-1, the J gene TRBJ2-3, with a possible D match to TRBD2 (6 bases). The germline V gene encodes CDR1 KGHDR and CDR2 SFDVKD. Trimming stripped 7 bases from V and 6 bases from J, with 13 bases between. CDR3 length: 13 residues. The CDR3 loop reads CATSRREFDTQYF. CDR3 nucleotide sequence: TGTGCCACCAGCCGACGGGAGTTCGATACGCAGTATTTT.

V is TRBV20-1 and J is TRBJ2-7; 9 bases match TRBD2. CDR1 is DFQATT and CDR2 is SNEGSKA in the germline V gene (reference sequence). J lost 2 bases, V lost 1 base, and 3 bases had no gene match. This CDR3 has 14 amino acids. The CDR3 reads CSARVAGDTYEQYF. As DNA, the CDR3 is TGCAGTGCTAGAGTAGCGGGAGATACCTACGAGCAGTACTTC.

This clonotype was observed a few times. The V call is TRBV20-1, the J call TRBJ2-5; D gene uncertain. Germline V gene lookup returns CDR1 DFQATT and CDR2 SNEGSKA (reference sequence). This CDR3 has 14 residues. Trimming left V 2 bases short and J 7 bases short, with 17 bases between. For the CDR3, the DNA is TGCAGTGCTAGAATGTCCCCCCTGGGCTGGACCCAGTACTTC. It codes for CSARMSPLGWTQYF.